This T cell receptor beta chain was sequenced for a study of PD-1 blockade in mismatch repair-deficient tumors. This clone has more than one count but fewer than ten. Repertoires were generated with immunoSEQ multiplex PCR, while TCRdb's copy carries only in-frame clones and drops some. The data hold about 130,000 clones, with around nine tenths observed a single time. There are 14 residues in the CDR3. Germline CDR1 is LNHDA and CDR2 is SQIVND (reference sequence). Deletions cut 2 bases from V and 2 bases from J, with 9 bases between. The TCR comes from an adult with mismatch repair-deficient cancer. The material sequenced was peripheral blood, taken just under 74 weeks after starting pembrolizumab. The chain links TRBV19 to TRBJ1-1, with D perhaps TRBD1 (5 bases). CDR3 bases: TGTGCCAGTAGTATATTAGGGACCAACACTGAAGCTTTCTTT. Its translation is CASSILGTNTEAFF.